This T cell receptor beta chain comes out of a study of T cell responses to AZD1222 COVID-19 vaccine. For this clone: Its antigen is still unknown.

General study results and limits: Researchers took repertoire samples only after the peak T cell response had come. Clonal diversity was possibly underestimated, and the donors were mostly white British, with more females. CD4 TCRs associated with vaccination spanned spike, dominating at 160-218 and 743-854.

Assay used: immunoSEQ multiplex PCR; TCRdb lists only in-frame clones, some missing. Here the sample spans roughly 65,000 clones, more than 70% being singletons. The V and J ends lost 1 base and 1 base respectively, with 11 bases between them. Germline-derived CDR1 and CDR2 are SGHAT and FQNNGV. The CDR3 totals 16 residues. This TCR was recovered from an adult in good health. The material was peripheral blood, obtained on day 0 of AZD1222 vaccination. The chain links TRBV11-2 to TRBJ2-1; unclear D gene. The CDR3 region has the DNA TGTGCCAGCAGCTTAGTGAAAGGCCATTCCTACAATGAGCAGTTCTTC. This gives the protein CASSLVKGHSYNEQFF.